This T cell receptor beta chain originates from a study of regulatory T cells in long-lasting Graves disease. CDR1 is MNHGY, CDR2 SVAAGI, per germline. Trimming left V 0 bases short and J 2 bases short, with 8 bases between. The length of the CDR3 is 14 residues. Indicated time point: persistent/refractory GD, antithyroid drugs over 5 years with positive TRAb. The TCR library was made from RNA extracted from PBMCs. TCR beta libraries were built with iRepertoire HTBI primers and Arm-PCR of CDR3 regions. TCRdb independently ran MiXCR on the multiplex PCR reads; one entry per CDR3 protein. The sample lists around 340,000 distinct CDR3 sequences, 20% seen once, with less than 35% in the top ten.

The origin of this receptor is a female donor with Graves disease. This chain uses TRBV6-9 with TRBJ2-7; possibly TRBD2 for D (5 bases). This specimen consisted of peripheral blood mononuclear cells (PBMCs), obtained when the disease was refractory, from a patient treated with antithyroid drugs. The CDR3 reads CASSYSAVAYEQYF. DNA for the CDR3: TGTGCCAGCAGTTATTCAGCGGTTGCCTACGAGCAGTACTTC.